The 18 T cell receptor beta chains in this list originate from one sample, sequenced in a study of OX40 agonist ivuxolimab in advanced cancers. The repertoire was sequenced with immunoSEQ multiplex PCR; TCRdb's copy has only in-frame clones and lacks some. The sample lists around 69,000 clones; 80% to 90% were seen once. This specimen consisted of CD4+ or CD8+ T cells sorted from blood, obtained in a trial of the OX40 agonist ivuxolimab. The source of these receptors is an adult with an advanced solid tumor such as melanoma, head and neck, liver or kidney cancer.

V is TRBV2 and J is TRBJ2-5, with 12 bases identical to TRBD2. This CDR3 is 16 amino acids long. V shed 6 bases, J shed 5 bases, and the junction held 10 bases outside the gene matches. Germline lookup yields CDR1 SNHLY and CDR2 FYNNEI. The CDR3 nucleotides are TGTGCCAGCAGGGACCCCACTAGCGGGAGGTCGGAGACCCAGTACTTC. Its translation: CASRDPTSGRSETQYF. The complete variable domain, with remaining parts taken from reference TRBV2 and TRBJ2-5, reads EPEVTQTPSHQVTQMGQEVILRCVPISNHLYFYWYRQILGQKVEFLVSFYNNEISEKSEIFDDQFSVERPDGSNFTLKIRSTKLEDSAMYFCASRDPTSGRSETQYFGPGTRLLVL.

The count of this clone is one. CDR3 nucleotides: TGCAGCGTTGAACAGGGTAGTGGAGGACCCCAGCATTTT. Its translation is CSVEQGSGGPQHF. The J gene is TRBJ1-5, the V gene TRBV29-1; weak D call: TRBD1 (5 bases). Germline-derived CDR1 and CDR2 are SQVTM and ANQGSEA. V was clipped by 2 bases and J by 10 bases, with 15 bases between them. This CDR3 is 13 amino acids long. The complete variable domain, with remaining parts taken from reference TRBV29-1 and TRBJ1-5, reads SAVISQKPSRDICQRGTSLTIQCQVDSQVTMMFWYRQQPGQSLTLIATANQGSEATYESGFVIDKFPISRPNLTFSTLTVSNMSPEDSSIYLCSVEQGSGGPQHFGDGTRLSIL.

The chain recombines TRBV6-5 with TRBJ2-2; D may be TRBD2 (5 bases). The CDR3 consists of 14 residues. V lost 11 bases and J 6 bases, leaving 19 bases between the germline ends. Germline lookup yields CDR1 MNHEY and CDR2 SVGAGI. CDR3 loop: CACSRESSSGELFF. The CDR3 DNA is TGTGCCTGTTCGAGGGAGTCGAGTTCCGGGGAGCTGTTTTTT.

The chain couples TRBV4-2 to TRBJ1-5; D gene unclear. The germline V and J ends were trimmed by 1 base and 0 bases, with 7 bases remaining between them. CDR1 LGHNA and CDR2 YNFKEQ come from the germline V gene. The CDR3 length is 15 residues. CDR3 loop: CASSQGEYSNQPQHF. CDR3 DNA sequence: TGTGCCAGCAGCCAAGGAGAGTATAGCAATCAGCCCCAGCATTTT.

The chain recombines TRBV6-1 with TRBJ2-7; 8 positions match TRBD2. Trimming cost V 4 bases and J 3 bases; bases outside gene matches: 2. Germline V gives CDR1 MNHNS, CDR2 SASEGT. The CDR3 is 13 amino acids. The CDR3 DNA reads as TGTGCCAGCAGTGTCCGGGAGGGCTACGAGCAGTACTTC. Translation: CASSVREGYEQYF.

V gene TRBV7-3 combines with J gene TRBJ2-1; 11 nucleotides align to TRBD2. V dropped 5 bases and J dropped 7; count of bases not matched to a gene: 7. The length of the CDR3 is 15 residues. Germline-derived CDR1 and CDR2 are SGHTA and FQGTGA. CDR3 DNA sequence: TGTGCCAGCAGCCTAGCGGGAGGCTCTAGGAATGAGCAGTTCTTC. Translation gives CASSLAGGSRNEQFF.

CDR3 bases: TGTGCCAGCAGCCGTTACGGAGGGATGAACACTGAAGCTTTCTTT. Its protein is CASSRYGGMNTEAFF. The chain links TRBV11-2 to TRBJ1-1, with unresolved D. V was cut by 5 bases and J by 0 bases, with 13 bases left in between. The CDR3 covers 15 residues. Germline values: CDR1 SGHAT, CDR2 FQNNGV.

The chain employs TRBV7-9 and TRBJ2-7, with TRBD2 matching over 12 bases. In germline, CDR1 is SEHNR, CDR2 FQNEAQ (reference sequence). The CDR3 loop spans 15 amino acids. Trimming took 5 bases from V and 5 from J; bases not matched to a gene: 7. The CDR3 DNA follows: TGTGCCAGCAGCCGCCGACTAGCGGGAGTAGACGAGCAGTACTTC. Translating gives CASSRRLAGVDEQYF.

The chain combines TRBV19 with TRBJ1-1; TRBD1 is a possible D gene (6 bases). The CDR3 runs to 14 residues. Germline V CDR1 and CDR2: LNHDA, SQIVND (reference sequence). V dropped 3 bases and J dropped 7 bases, with 15 bases sitting between them. CDR3 DNA: TGTGCCAGTAGTATCAGGGGCAGGCTTAGTGAAGCTTTCTTT. Encoded protein: CASSIRGRLSEAFF.

The rearrangement uses TRBV6-5 and TRBJ1-1; TRBD1 matches at 8 bases. The V gene's germline CDR1 is MNHEY and CDR2 SVGAGI. J was trimmed by 5 bases and V by 4 bases; bases with no gene match: 9. This CDR3 is built from 15 residues. The CDR3 nucleotides read TGTGCCAGCAGTTTCCGAGGACAGGGTAGAACTGAAGCTTTCTTT. Its translation: CASSFRGQGRTEAFF.

The V gene is TRBV6-6, the J gene TRBJ2-5; TRBD1 matches at 8 bases. There are 15 residues in the CDR3. The V segment lost 2 bases and the J segment 1 base; nucleotides outside the gene matches: 3. The V gene's germline CDR1 is MNHNY and CDR2 SVGAGI (reference sequence). CDR3 protein: CASSYHDRGQETQYF. CDR3 DNA sequence: TGTGCCAGCAGTTACCACGACAGGGGCCAAGAGACCCAGTACTTC.

This clone was found once. The DNA for the CDR3 is TGTGCCAGCAGCTCTGCCGGCCAACGGCGGTATTTT. Translating gives CASSSAGQRRYF. V and J are TRBV7-9 and TRBJ2-3; D remains unclear. The CDR3 loop spans 12 amino acids. Germline loops: CDR1 SEHNR, CDR2 FQNEAQ (reference sequence). V shed 4 bases and J shed 14 bases, with 16 bases lying between them.

This chain uses TRBV7-3 with TRBJ2-5, with TRBD1 as a possible D gene (5 bases). The V gene lost 4 bases and the J gene lost 2 bases, with 11 bases spanning the gap. The CDR3 consists of 14 residues. Per the germline V gene, CDR1 is SGHTA and CDR2 is FQGTGA. In nucleotides, the CDR3 is TGTGCCAGCAGCTCCCAGGGTCCTCAAGAGACCCAGTACTTC. Translated: CASSSQGPQETQYF.

This chain links TRBV5-1 with TRBJ2-3; no firm D call. The germline V gene has CDR1 SGHRS and CDR2 YFSETQ. V was trimmed by 2 bases and J by 0 bases, leaving 13 bases between them. This CDR3 spans 16 amino acids. CDR3 sequence reads: CASSLGALSSTDTQYF. In nucleotides, the CDR3 is TGCGCCAGCAGCTTAGGAGCGCTCTCTAGCACAGATACGCAGTATTTT.

Only one count was recorded for this clone. This chain connects TRBV7-9 to TRBJ1-1; the D gene is possibly TRBD1 (5 bases). This CDR3 comprises 14 residues. CDR1 is SEHNR and CDR2 is FQNEAQ in the germline V gene (reference sequence). Trimming took 2 bases from V and 5 from J, leaving 12 bases between them. Here the CDR3 DNA reads TGTGCCAGCAGCTTAACGGAGGGGAGAACTGAAGCTTTCTTT. It translates to CASSLTEGRTEAFF.

This chain joins TRBV30 and TRBJ2-7; D is possibly TRBD2 (5 bases). The CDR3 covers 13 residues. From germline, CDR1 is GTSNPN and CDR2 SVGIG (reference sequence). V lost 1 base, J lost 7 bases, and 14 bases lay in between. The CDR3 here is CAWSGLARWEQYF. CDR3 coding DNA: TGTGCCTGGAGTGGGTTAGCGCGATGGGAGCAGTACTTC.

This CDR3 reads CASRPGDGPAGNQPQHF. The CDR3 nucleotides are TGTGCAAGTCGCCCAGGGGACGGGCCGGCGGGCAATCAGCCCCAGCATTTT. The genes are TRBV12-2 and TRBJ1-5; TRBD1, the D gene given by the table, was not confirmed from the DNA. TRBV12-2 is termed a pseudogene. The CDR3 has 17 residues.

This CDR3 is CASSPLDSAYQPQHF. CDR3 bases: TGTGCCAGCAGTCCACTGGACAGCGCTTATCAGCCCCAGCATTTT. The chain joins TRBV27 to TRBJ1-5, with a weak D call TRBD1 (6 bases). CDR1 is MNHEY, CDR2 SMNVEV, per germline (reference sequence). This CDR3 spans 15 amino acids. Trimming left V 5 bases short and J 5 bases short, with 16 bases between.